The 24 T cell receptor beta chains below were found in one sample sequenced in a study of T cell responses to AZD1222 COVID-19 vaccine. Using immunoSEQ multiplex PCR, the repertoire was profiled, and TCRdb retains in-frame clones only, with some absent. The data show approximately 110,000 clones, with nearly 90% seen just once and 2% to 3% held by the top ten. The starting material was peripheral blood, obtained 28 days after the second AZD1222 dose. The source of these receptors is an adult who received the AZD1222 COVID-19 vaccine.

The CDR3 nucleotides are TGTGCCTCGCCGGGACAGCCCTTCGGCGGGGCCAACGTCCTGACTTTC. It codes for CASPGQPFGGANVLTF. This chain joins TRBV2 and TRBJ2-6, with TRBD1 matching over 7 bases. This CDR3 has 16 amino acids. CDR1 SNHLY and CDR2 FYNNEI come from the germline V gene. The V and J ends lost 11 bases and 4 bases, in that order; junction bases with no gene match: 14. Full variable domain (outside the CDR3, taken from reference TRBV2 and TRBJ2-6): EPEVTQTPSHQVTQMGQEVILRCVPISNHLYFYWYRQILGQKVEFLVSFYNNEISEKSEIFDDQFSVERPDGSNFTLKIRSTKLEDSAMYFCASPGQPFGGANVLTFGAGSRLTVL.

The chain recombines TRBV2 with TRBJ1-2, with no clear D. Trimming left V 6 bases short and J 8 bases short, with 10 bases between. The CDR3 length is 11 residues. The germline V gene encodes CDR1 SNHLY and CDR2 FYNNEI. In DNA form, the CDR3 reads TGTGCCAGCAGAGGGTTTGAGGGCTACACCTTC. This gives the protein CASRGFEGYTF.

This rearrangement joins TRBV5-1 to TRBJ2-7; D possibly corresponds to TRBD1 (6 bases). The CDR3 totals 13 residues. Germline-derived CDR1 and CDR2 are SGHRS and YFSETQ. V was cut by 2 bases and J by 5 bases, with 11 bases left in between. The CDR3 DNA sequence: TGCGCCAGCAGCTTAGGGGGATGGGACGAGCAGTACTTC. It yields the protein CASSLGGWDEQYF.

Worth noting for this clone: In the same sample, other DNA sequences code for this CDR3. The J gene is TRBJ1-2, the V gene TRBV28; D remains ambiguous. The length of the CDR3 is 13 residues. Trimming shortened V by 3 bases and J by 0 bases, and 5 bases separated the two germline ends. Germline CDR1 is MDHEN and CDR2 is SYDVKM. This CDR3 reads CASSLEPNYGYTF. CDR3 nucleotide sequence: TGTGCCAGCAGTTTGGAGCCTAACTATGGCTACACCTTC.

This chain connects TRBV5-1 to TRBJ2-1; 11 nucleotides match TRBD1. The V gene's germline CDR1 is SGHRS and CDR2 YFSETQ. The V segment lost 4 bases and the J segment 5 bases; nucleotides outside the gene matches: 5. This CDR3 comprises 15 residues. CDR3 region: CASSNRDRGNNEQFF. DNA of the CDR3: TGCGCCAGCAGCAACCGGGACAGGGGGAACAATGAGCAGTTCTTC.

CDR3 sequence: CASSLAPGLGNTIYF. The CDR3 region has the DNA TGTGCCAGCAGCTTAGCGCCAGGACTTGGAAACACCATATATTTT. The chain couples TRBV7-7 to TRBJ1-3; D not certain. The CDR3 runs to 15 residues. Trimming shortened V by 0 bases and J by 3 bases, and 9 bases separated the two germline ends. Germline V gene sequence: CDR1 SSHAT, CDR2 FNYEAQ (reference sequence).

The genes are TRBV30 and TRBJ1-2; no firm D call. The V end was cut by 2 bases, the J end by 3 bases, with 10 bases between. The CDR3 is 13 amino acids. Per the germline V gene, CDR1 is GTSNPN and CDR2 is SVGIG (reference sequence). The CDR3 nucleotides read TGTGCCTGGAGTATCTCCGGGCACTATGGCTACACCTTC. As protein: CAWSISGHYGYTF.

The chain couples TRBV6-2 or TRBV6-3 to TRBJ1-4; the match to TRBD1 covers 8 bases. The CDR3 sequence is 13 residues long. The germline V gene encodes CDR1 MNHEY and CDR2 SVGEGT. Trimming took 6 bases from V and 14 from J; bases not matched to a gene: 11. In DNA, the CDR3 is TGTGCCAGCAGCGAGACAGGGGAAGGTGTTCTGTTTTTT. Translation gives CASSETGEGVLFF.

This clone was observed a single time. CDR3 coding DNA: TGTGCCAGCAACCTGCCCCGCGGTTACAATGAGCAGTTCTTC. Residues: CASNLPRGYNEQFF. V gene TRBV28 combines with J gene TRBJ2-1; D unresolved. V shed 7 bases and J shed 4 bases, with 14 bases lying between them. The length of the CDR3 is 14 residues. CDR1 and CDR2 (germline): MDHEN, SYDVKM.

This chain links TRBV5-4 with TRBJ2-7, with TRBD1 matching over 8 bases. Germline CDR1 and CDR2: SGHNT and YYREEE (reference sequence). This CDR3 region has 15 residues. V dropped 0 bases and J dropped 2; count of bases not matched to a gene: 4. CDR3 protein: CASSLGQGIAYEQYF. The CDR3 DNA is TGTGCCAGCAGCTTGGGACAGGGGATCGCCTACGAGCAGTACTTC.

The chain employs TRBV7-2 and TRBJ2-3; D perhaps matches TRBD2 (5 bases). V shed 5 bases and J shed 4 bases, with 16 bases lying between them. Germline lookup yields CDR1 SGHTA and CDR2 FQGNSA. This CDR3 comprises 15 residues. CDR3 nucleotide sequence: TGTGCCAGCAGCCCCCTAGCCACGCGGGCAGATACGCAGTATTTT. It specifies CASSPLATRADTQYF.

This sequence joins TRBV6-5 and TRBJ2-7; 7 nucleotides align to TRBD1. The V and J ends lost 9 bases and 1 base, in that order; junction bases with no gene match: 12. Germline V gives CDR1 MNHEY, CDR2 SVGAGI. The CDR3 has 15 residues. The CDR3 region has the DNA TGTGCCAGTAACACCGGGACAGCGAATTCCTACGAGCAGTACTTC. It encodes CASNTGTANSYEQYF.

This clone was seen a few times. V gene TRBV28 combines with J gene TRBJ2-7; D is ambiguous. V was cut by 6 bases and J by 2 bases, with 8 bases left in between. The germline V gene encodes CDR1 MDHEN and CDR2 SYDVKM. The CDR3 loop spans 12 amino acids. The CDR3, as DNA: TGTGCCAGCAGAGGCAGCACCTACGAGCAGTACTTC. This sequence encodes CASRGSTYEQYF.

The V call is TRBV18, the J call TRBJ1-5, with D maybe TRBD1 (5 bases). V lost 1 base and J 5 bases, leaving 12 bases between the germline ends. The CDR3 has 15 amino acids. Germline loops: CDR1 KGHSH, CDR2 LQKENI. CDR3 DNA: TGTGCCAGCTCACCACAGGGGTCTAGGGATCAGCCCCAGCATTTT. Protein: CASSPQGSRDQPQHF. Full variable domain (outside the CDR3, taken from reference TRBV18 and TRBJ1-5): NAGVMQNPRHLVRRRGQEARLRCSPMKGHSHVYWYRQLPEEGLKFMVYLQKENIIDESGMPKERFSAEFPKEGPSILRIQQVVRGDSAAYFCASSPQGSRDQPQHFGDGTRLSIL.

This sequence joins TRBV5-5 and TRBJ2-1; TRBD2 matches 10 bases. CDR3 size: 16 residues. The trim removed 3 bases at V and 8 bases at J, leaving 11 bases unmatched. Germline values: CDR1 SGHKS, CDR2 YYEKEE (reference sequence). The CDR3 nucleotides read TGTGCCAGCAGCTCCCTTCTAGCGGGAGTACAATATGAGCAGTTCTTC. This encodes CASSSLLAGVQYEQFF.

The chain carries TRBV18 and TRBJ2-7; 8 nucleotides line up with TRBD2. V lost 6 bases and J lost 2; bases outside the gene matches: 6. Germline V gives CDR1 KGHSH, CDR2 LQKENI. This CDR3 spans 14 amino acids. The CDR3 region is CASSRVAGTYEQYF. The CDR3 DNA reads TGTGCCAGCTCCCGGGTAGCGGGAACCTACGAGCAGTACTTC.

The chain links TRBV7-9 to TRBJ2-1; TRBD2 agrees at 9 bases. Germline V gene sequence: CDR1 SEHNR, CDR2 FQNEAQ (reference sequence). The CDR3 runs 16 residues. Trimming cost V 0 bases and J 1 base; bases outside gene matches: 1. The CDR3 here is CASSLASGGSYNEQFF. The CDR3 DNA sequence: TGTGCCAGCAGCTTAGCTAGCGGGGGTTCCTACAATGAGCAGTTCTTC.

The chain carries TRBV5-4 and TRBJ2-2, with 11 bases fitting TRBD2. The CDR3 is 15 residues long. CDR1 is SGHNT, CDR2 YYREEE, per germline (reference sequence). Losses at the gene ends were 2 bases for V and 6 bases for J; bases not matched to a gene: 3. The CDR3 here is CASSLTGLAAGELFF. The DNA for the CDR3 is TGTGCCAGCAGCTTAACGGGACTAGCGGCCGGGGAGCTGTTTTTT.

The CDR3 DNA reads as TGTGCCAGCAGTGAAGCGGACAGGGGTTACTCACCCCTCCACTTT. The encoded protein is CASSEADRGYSPLHF. The chain joins TRBV6-1 to TRBJ1-6; 9 positions match TRBD1. Per germline, CDR1 MNHNS and CDR2 SASEGT. With 0 bases clipped from V and 10 bases from J, the junction kept 4 bases outside the gene matches. The CDR3 is made up of 15 amino acids.

This clone was seen a handful of times. The chain employs TRBV14 and TRBJ2-1; D may match TRBD1 or TRBD2 (5 bases each). The V end was cut by 2 bases, the J end by 8 bases, with 10 bases between. CDR1 is SGHDN, CDR2 FVKESK, per germline. This CDR3 region has 13 residues. The CDR3 DNA is TGTGCCAGCAGCCAATACAGGCGGGATGAGCAGTTCTTC. Translated, it gives CASSQYRRDEQFF.

This chain connects TRBV9 to TRBJ1-1, with TRBD1 as a possible D gene (5 bases). Trimming removed 0 bases at V and 3 bases at J, with 9 bases between. Germline values: CDR1 SGDLS, CDR2 YYNGEE. The CDR3 runs to 14 residues. The CDR3 is CASSVGQGDTEAFF. CDR3 DNA: TGTGCCAGCAGCGTAGGGCAGGGTGACACTGAAGCTTTCTTT.

This sequence joins TRBV28 and TRBJ1-5, with 8 bases lining up with TRBD1. V was clipped by 7 bases and J by 0 bases; unmatched bases: 2. This CDR3 comprises 14 residues. Germline CDR1 reads MDHEN; CDR2 reads SYDVKM. The CDR3 sequence is CASKDRGSNQPQHF. CDR3 sequence (DNA): TGTGCCAGCAAAGACAGGGGTAGCAATCAGCCCCAGCATTTT. The full variable domain, with the rest looked up from reference TRBV28 and TRBJ1-5, is DVKVTQSSRYLVKRTGEKVFLECVQDMDHENMFWYRQDPGLGLRLIYFSYDVKMKEKGDIPEGYSVSREKKERFSLILESASTNQTSMYLCASKDRGSNQPQHFGDGTRLSIL.

V usage is TRBV19 and J usage is TRBJ2-3; the match to TRBD2 covers 13 bases. After removal of 6 bases from V and 4 bases from J, the junction contained 7 bases not matched to a gene. The V gene's germline CDR1 is LNHDA and CDR2 SQIVND (reference sequence). The CDR3 has 16 amino acids. CDR3 residues: CASRTSGRALADTQYF. The DNA for the CDR3 is TGTGCCAGTAGAACTAGCGGGAGGGCCCTAGCAGATACGCAGTATTTT. The complete variable domain, with remaining parts taken from reference TRBV19 and TRBJ2-3, reads DGGITQSPKYLFRKEGQNVTLSCEQNLNHDAMYWYRQDPGQGLRLIYYSQIVNDFQKGDIAEGYSVSREKKESFPLTVTSAQKNPTAFYLCASRTSGRALADTQYFGPGTRLTVL.

The genes are TRBV28 and TRBJ2-7; 7 positions agree with TRBD2. Germline V gives CDR1 MDHEN, CDR2 SYDVKM. The CDR3 totals 17 residues. V shed 7 bases, J shed 0 bases, and the junction held 15 bases outside the gene matches. CDR3: CASIASSGRTSSYEQYF. In DNA, the CDR3 is TGTGCCAGCATTGCGTCTAGCGGACGTACTAGCTCCTACGAGCAGTACTTC.